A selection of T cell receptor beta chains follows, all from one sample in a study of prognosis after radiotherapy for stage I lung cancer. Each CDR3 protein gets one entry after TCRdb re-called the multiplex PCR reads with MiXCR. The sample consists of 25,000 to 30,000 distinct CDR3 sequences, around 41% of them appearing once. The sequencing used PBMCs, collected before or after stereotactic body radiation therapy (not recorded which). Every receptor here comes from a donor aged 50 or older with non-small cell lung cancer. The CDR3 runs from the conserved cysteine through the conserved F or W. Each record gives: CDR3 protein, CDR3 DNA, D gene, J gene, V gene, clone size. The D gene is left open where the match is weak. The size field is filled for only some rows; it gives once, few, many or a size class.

CDR3aa: CASSEQGREQYF
CDR3nt: TGTGCCAGCAGTGAGCAGGGGCGCGAGCAGTACTTC
d_gene: -
j_gene: TRBJ2-7
v_gene: TRBV2
abundance: many

CDR3aa: CASSPGGDRYNEQFF
CDR3nt: TGTGCCAGCAGCCCCGGCGGGGACCGCTACAATGAGCAGTTCTTC
d_gene: -
j_gene: TRBJ2-1
v_gene: TRBV9
abundance: many

CDR3aa: CASSPRSDSGELFF
CDR3nt: TGCGCCAGTAGCCCCCGGTCGGATTCCGGGGAGCTGTTTTTT
d_gene: -
j_gene: TRBJ2-2
v_gene: TRBV5-1
abundance: -

CDR3aa: CSAPMPNRGNEQFF
CDR3nt: TGCAGTGCTCCCATGCCGAACAGGGGAAATGAGCAGTTCTTC
d_gene: TRBD1
j_gene: TRBJ2-1
v_gene: TRBV20-1
abundance: once

CDR3aa: CASSWVTNEQFF
CDR3nt: TGTGCCAGCAGCTGGGTCACCAATGAGCAGTTCTTC
d_gene: -
j_gene: TRBJ2-1
v_gene: TRBV7-9
abundance: -

CDR3aa: CASSYRTRVAGELIF
CDR3nt: TGTGCCAGCAGTTACAGGACCCGAGTGGCCGGGGAGCTGATTTTT
d_gene: -
j_gene: TRBJ2-2
v_gene: TRBV6-5
abundance: -

CDR3aa: CASSSTGFTGELFF
CDR3nt: TGCGCCAGCAGCTCTACAGGGTTTACCGGGGAGCTGTTTTTT
d_gene: -
j_gene: TRBJ2-2
v_gene: TRBV5-1
abundance: medium-sized

CDR3aa: CASSFSGDNSPLHF
CDR3nt: TGTGCCAGCAGTTTTTCGGGGGATAATTCACCCCTCCACTTT
d_gene: -
j_gene: TRBJ1-6
v_gene: TRBV12-3/TRBV12-4
abundance: many

CDR3aa: CASSAGTGGYEQYF
CDR3nt: TGTGCCAGCAGTGCCGGGACAGGGGGCTACGAGCAGTACTTC
d_gene: TRBD1
j_gene: TRBJ2-7
v_gene: TRBV6-1
abundance: large

CDR3aa: CASSVRDINYEQYF
CDR3nt: TGTGCCAGCAGTGTACGGGACATCAACTACGAGCAGTACTTC
d_gene: -
j_gene: TRBJ2-7
v_gene: TRBV6-1
abundance: -

CDR3aa: CASSERAFTSTDTQYF
CDR3nt: TGTGCCAGCAGTGAAAGAGCGTTTACTAGCACAGATACGCAGTATTTT
d_gene: -
j_gene: TRBJ2-3
v_gene: TRBV2
abundance: many

CDR3aa: CASSVSHTDTQYF
CDR3nt: TGTGCCAGCAGTGTGTCCCACACAGATACGCAGTATTTT
d_gene: -
j_gene: TRBJ2-3
v_gene: TRBV2
abundance: medium-sized

CDR3aa: CASSDAGTSGANEQFF
CDR3nt: TGTGCCAGCAGTGACGCCGGGACTAGCGGGGCCAATGAGCAGTTCTTC
d_gene: TRBD2
j_gene: TRBJ2-1
v_gene: TRBV6-1
abundance: many

CDR3aa: CASSLGGPTSGGKTKYF
CDR3nt: TGTGCCAGCAGCTTGGGGGGGCCGACTAGCGGGGGAAAGACCAAGTACTTC
d_gene: TRBD2
j_gene: TRBJ2-5
v_gene: TRBV5-4
abundance: -

CDR3aa: CSARPPGEKLFF
CDR3nt: TGCAGCGCCCGCCCTCCGGGGGAAAAACTGTTTTTT
d_gene: -
j_gene: TRBJ1-4
v_gene: TRBV29-1
abundance: few

CDR3aa: CASSLVPSGSGSGELFF
CDR3nt: TGTGCCAGCAGCTTGGTCCCTAGCGGGAGTGGGTCCGGGGAGCTGTTTTTT
d_gene: TRBD2
j_gene: TRBJ2-2
v_gene: TRBV5-5
abundance: -

CDR3aa: CSASSAGGRQPQHF
CDR3nt: TGCAGTGCTAGTTCGGCAGGGGGCCGTCAGCCCCAGCATTTT
d_gene: TRBD1
j_gene: TRBJ1-5
v_gene: TRBV20-1
abundance: many

CDR3aa: CASRDQGALSYGYTF
CDR3nt: TGTGCCAGCCGCGATCAGGGGGCGCTGAGTTATGGCTACACCTTC
d_gene: TRBD1
j_gene: TRBJ1-2
v_gene: TRBV28
abundance: many

CDR3aa: CASSVMQGGNTIYF
CDR3nt: TGTGCCAGCAGTGTTATGCAGGGTGGAAACACCATATATTTT
d_gene: -
j_gene: TRBJ1-3
v_gene: TRBV2
abundance: many

CDR3aa: CASSLRVDADTQYF
CDR3nt: TGTGCCAGCAGCCTCCGGGTAGACGCAGATACGCAGTATTTT
d_gene: -
j_gene: TRBJ2-3
v_gene: TRBV11-2
abundance: -